These 8 T cell receptor beta chains were sequenced from one sample in a study of blood T cells in healthy people across ages. It was with a sample-barcoded 5' primer and a J-beta primer mix that a second PCR of roughly 6 to 12 cycles was run. TCRdb processed the 5' RACE reads anew with MiXCR; each CDR3 protein has one entry. This sample has 700,000 to 800,000 distinct CDR3 sequences; 40% to 45% occur once, and the top ten carry more than 20%. The sequencing input was blood. These receptor sequences come from a woman in her sixties or seventies in good health.

The chain employs TRBV6-6 and TRBJ2-3; 7 nucleotides match TRBD2. The CDR3 is made up of 14 amino acids. The V segment lost 6 bases and the J segment 2 bases; nucleotides outside the gene matches: 5. CDR1 and CDR2 from the germline V gene are MNHNY and SVGAGI (reference sequence). Here the CDR3 DNA reads TGTGCCAGCAGACACCGGGACTACACAGATACGCAGTATTTT. Residues: CASRHRDYTDTQYF.

A few counts support this clonotype. This chain links TRBV5-6 with TRBJ2-3; 7 positions agree with TRBD2. The V gene's germline CDR1 is SGHDT and CDR2 YYEEEE. V lost 2 bases to trimming and J lost 0 bases; unmatched junction nucleotides: 6. There are 16 residues in the CDR3. The CDR3 here is CASSFWERGSTDTQYF. The DNA for the CDR3 is TGTGCCAGCAGCTTCTGGGAGCGGGGAAGCACAGATACGCAGTATTTT. The full variable domain, with the rest looked up from reference TRBV5-6 and TRBJ2-3, is DAGVTQSPTHLIKTRGQQVTLRCSPKSGHDTVSWYQQALGQGPQFIFQYYEEEERQRGNFPDRFSGHQFPNYSSELNVNALLLGDSALYLCASSFWERGSTDTQYFGPGTRLTVL.

This clonotype turned up a few times. The rearrangement links TRBV4-3 to TRBJ1-6; 7 positions agree with TRBD1. CDR1 is LGHNA and CDR2 is YSLEER in the germline V gene. V shed 4 bases and J 14 bases; nucleotides not matched to a gene: 8. The CDR3 is 13 residues long. The CDR3 sequence: CASSPDRVQTLHF. CDR3 DNA: TGCGCCAGCAGCCCCGACAGGGTCCAAACCCTCCACTTT.

This clonotype has more than one count but fewer than ten. This sequence joins TRBV2 and TRBJ2-7, with TRBD1 as a possible D gene (6 bases). CDR1 and CDR2 from the germline V gene are SNHLY and FYNNEI. Between the trimmed V and J ends, which lost 3 bases and 12 bases, there was a span of 15 bases. This CDR3 has 12 residues. The DNA of the CDR3 is TGTGCCAGCAGTGAGGGTGGGACATTATTGTACTTC. This codes for CASSEGGTLLYF.

The rearrangement links TRBV12-3 or TRBV12-4 to TRBJ1-6; 7 nucleotides line up with TRBD1. V shed 10 bases, J shed 6 bases, and the junction held 6 bases outside the gene matches. CDR3 length: 13 amino acids. This CDR3 reads CANRGSSNSPLHF. The DNA for the CDR3 is TGTGCCAACAGGGGCTCTTCTAATTCACCCCTCCACTTT.

This chain's CDR3 is CASSVSGGAHNEQFF. The CDR3 DNA reads TGTGCCAGCAGCGTTAGCGGGGGGGCACACAATGAGCAGTTCTTC. The chain links TRBV7-3 to TRBJ2-1; TRBD2 agrees at 11 bases. J gave up 5 bases and V 5 bases, and 5 bases lay outside the gene matches. The CDR3 is made up of 15 amino acids. Germline CDR1 SGHTA, CDR2 FQGTGA. The full variable domain, in which reference TRBV7-3 and TRBJ2-1 provide the parts outside the CDR3, is GAGVSQTPSNKVTEKGKYVELRCDPISGHTALYWYRQSLGQGPEFLIYFQGTGAADDSGLPNDRFFAVRPEGSVSTLKIQRTERGDSAVYLCASSVSGGAHNEQFFGPGTRLTVL.

This clonotype was counted a single time. A single base separates this from a much larger clone, so it may be a read error. The V gene is TRBV29-1, the J gene TRBJ2-1, with 7 nucleotides matching TRBD2. After removal of 3 bases from V and 13 bases from J, the junction contained 12 bases not matched to a gene. This CDR3 is 13 amino acids long. CDR1 and CDR2 from the germline V gene are SQVTM and ANQGSEA. CDR3 protein: CSVEPGEGETQFF. Written as DNA, the CDR3 is TGCAGCGTTGAGCCTGGGGAGGGAGAGACCCAGTTCTTC.

The chain employs TRBV20-1 and TRBJ2-4; 11 nucleotides match TRBD2. The J call may be in error: the DNA end matches TRBJ2-7 better. Per the germline V gene, CDR1 is DFQATT and CDR2 is SNEGSKA (reference sequence). The CDR3 has 15 amino acids. The CDR3 DNA is TGCAGTGCTAGTAGACTAGCGGGGCGGAGGGACGAGCAGTACTTC. This encodes CSASRLAGRRDEQYF.